This TCR beta chain came from a study of cytomegalovirus exposure and HLA in healthy donors. PCR used 60 Vbeta primers and 13 Jbeta primers. Original methodology: In a later analysis, the count reached some 75 million unique TCR beta chains, with about 10 million shared. Clones were sequenced by immunoSEQ multiplex PCR, and TCRdb holds only the in-frame ones, with some missing. For V, J and clone size, that table is used; D and trimming come from the DNA. The profile shows about 180,000 clones, 70% to 80% of them singletons. The CDR3 has 14 amino acids. V dropped 5 bases and J dropped 0 bases, with 11 bases sitting between them. Per the germline V gene, CDR1 is MNHEY and CDR2 is SVGAGI. Broader study findings: Highest at DRB1 and lowest at HLA-C, TCR association rates differed among HLA loci in a later analysis. Data from an earlier analysis indicated that most TCR beta V segments were productive either about 87% or about 30% of the time.

This clone was seen only a few times. The target antigen is unknown. The receptor was isolated from a male donor in good health and CMV-seronegative. Specimen: PBMCs. The chain carries TRBV6-5 and TRBJ2-7; perhaps TRBD1 as D (5 bases). The CDR3, as DNA: TGTGCCAGCAGTGCGACAGTGAGCTCCTACGAGCAGTACTTC. Residues: CASSATVSSYEQYF.